This T cell receptor (beta chain) was sequenced for a study of T-cell memory formation after mild COVID-19. Ten or more counts support this clonotype. TCRdb re-called the 5' RACE reads with MiXCR, one entry per CDR3 protein. The sample gives 200,000 or so distinct CDR3 sequences, under 20% of which show up once; roughly 1.9% is in the top ten. Germline lookup yields CDR1 SGHAT and CDR2 FQNNGV. The CDR3 extends over 14 amino acids. V lost 5 bases and J 1 base, leaving 11 bases between the germline ends. The rearrangement links TRBV11-2 to TRBJ1-1; no clear D. The source material was PBMCs or a T cell subset sorted from them (not recorded which). The clonotype was recovered from an adult woman who had mild COVID-19 (a few samples of this study predate the infection). Cell type and time point are not known. The CDR3 DNA follows: TGTGCCAGCAGCCGACCAACCCGGAACACTGAAGCTTTCTTT. It encodes CASSRPTRNTEAFF.